Detailed here is one T cell receptor (beta chain). The antigen remains unidentified. The data are from a study of blood T cells in healthy people across ages. General study findings and limits: The long-lived group displayed more naive CD4+ cells, plus higher diversity, than the aged donors did.

The CDR3 has 15 residues. The germline gives CDR1 SGDLS, CDR2 YYNGEE. V lost 4 bases and J 1 base, leaving 13 bases between the germline ends. Then a second PCR, running roughly 7 to 11 cycles, was carried out with a sample-barcoded 5' primer and a J-beta primer mix. One entry per CDR3 protein results from TCRdb running MiXCR on the 5' RACE reads. Of some 730,000 distinct CDR3 sequences listed, about a fifth are singletons. Sequences were obtained from blood. J is TRBJ2-3 and V is TRBV9; D assignment may be TRBD1 or TRBD2 (5 bases each). This sequence was found in a man between 70 and 80 years old in good health. CDR3 amino acids: CASSPHVGGTDTQYF. CDR3 nucleotides: TGTGCCAGCAGCCCCCATGTGGGGGGCACAGATACGCAGTATTTT.